This passage covers 7 T cell receptor beta chains from one sample sequenced in a study of blood T cell repertoires in COVID-19. Assay used: immunoSEQ multiplex PCR; TCRdb lists only in-frame clones, some missing. The sample holds around 68,000 clones; approximately 92% are singletons and the top ten take roughly 8.2%. The sample comprised peripheral blood. These receptors were collected from a man aged 45-65 years with active COVID-19.

The chain combines TRBV7-2 with TRBJ2-3; 12 bases map to TRBD1. Trimming at V came to 4 bases and at J to 4 bases, leaving 6 bases not matched to a gene. Germline CDR1 and CDR2: SGHTA and FQGNSA. This CDR3 contains 16 residues. This CDR3 is CASSYLGQGASDTQYF. For the CDR3, the DNA is TGTGCCAGCAGCTACTTGGGACAGGGGGCATCAGATACGCAGTATTTT.

This clone was picked up a small number of times. The chain is built from TRBV18 and TRBJ1-5; TRBD1 matches at 9 bases. Trimming took 5 bases from V and 0 from J; bases not matched to a gene: 11. The CDR3 covers 18 residues. From germline, CDR1 is KGHSH and CDR2 LQKENI. This CDR3 reads CASSKAGQGIYSNQPQHF. The CDR3 bases are TGTGCCAGCTCAAAAGCGGGACAGGGAATTTATAGCAATCAGCCCCAGCATTTT.

V is TRBV4-1 and J is TRBJ2-1; no firm D call. Trimming removed 0 bases at V and 4 bases at J, with 10 bases between. This CDR3 has 15 amino acids. Germline assignment: CDR1 MGHRA and CDR2 YSYEKL. In DNA, the CDR3 is TGCGCCAGCAGCCAAGATATACGAGGATACAATGAGCAGTTCTTC. Residues: CASSQDIRGYNEQFF.

V is TRBV4-1 and J is TRBJ1-1; no clear D. Germline CDR1 MGHRA, CDR2 YSYEKL. This CDR3 region has 16 residues. V lost 3 bases and J 5 bases, leaving 19 bases between the germline ends. CDR3 sequence (DNA): TGCGCCAGCAGCCAGGTCCCAGCGGGGAGTAAAACTGAAGCTTTCTTT. This gives the protein CASSQVPAGSKTEAFF.

This rearrangement joins TRBV7-9 to TRBJ2-1; D gene uncertain. V lost 5 bases and J lost 5, with 13 bases in between. This CDR3 has 14 amino acids. Germline CDR1 and CDR2: SEHNR and FQNEAQ (reference sequence). Here the CDR3 reads CASSPGLAHNEQFF. CDR3 nucleotide sequence: TGTGCCAGCAGCCCTGGCTTGGCCCACAATGAGCAGTTCTTC.

V and J are TRBV14 and TRBJ2-7; D is unclear. The V and J ends lost 3 bases and 1 base respectively, with 7 bases between them. The length of the CDR3 is 13 residues. From germline, CDR1 is SGHDN and CDR2 FVKESK. This chain's CDR3 is CASSQYSSYEQYF. The CDR3 coding sequence is TGTGCCAGCAGCCAGTACTCGTCCTACGAGCAGTACTTC.

The chain links TRBV6-5 to TRBJ1-4; D perhaps matches TRBD1 (6 bases). From germline, CDR1 is MNHEY and CDR2 SVGAGI. Trimming shortened V by 0 bases and J by 5 bases, and 7 bases separated the two germline ends. CDR3 size: 14 residues. The CDR3 reads CASSYSRGNEKLFF. CDR3 DNA sequence: TGTGCCAGCAGTTACTCGAGGGGGAATGAAAAACTGTTTTTT.